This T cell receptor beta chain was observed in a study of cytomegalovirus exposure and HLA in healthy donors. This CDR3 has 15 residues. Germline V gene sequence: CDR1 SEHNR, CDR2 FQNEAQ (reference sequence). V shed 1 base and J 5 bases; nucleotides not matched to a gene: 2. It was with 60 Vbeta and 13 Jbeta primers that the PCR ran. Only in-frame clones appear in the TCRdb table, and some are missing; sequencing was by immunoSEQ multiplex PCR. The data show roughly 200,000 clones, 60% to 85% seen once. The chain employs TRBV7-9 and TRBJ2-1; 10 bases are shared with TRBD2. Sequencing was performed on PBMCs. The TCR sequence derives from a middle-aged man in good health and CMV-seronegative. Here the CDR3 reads CASSLGTSGHNEQFF. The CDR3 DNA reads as TGTGCCAGCAGCTTAGGGACTAGCGGTCACAATGAGCAGTTCTTC.